These 25 T cell receptor beta chains were all obtained from the same sample, sequenced in a study of blood T cells in healthy people across ages. Next came a second PCR, run for about 7 to 12 cycles, which used a sample-barcoded 5' primer along with a J-beta primer mix. TCRdb used MiXCR to reprocess the 5' RACE reads, holding one entry per CDR3 protein. The data hold about 780,000 distinct CDR3 sequences, with 35% to 50% observed a single time. The sample comprised blood. These TCRs come from a man older than 75 in good health.

The CDR3 DNA is TGTGCCAGCAGCTTAGTGGGACAGGGAGGCGATGACTATGGCTACACCTTC. Translating gives CASSLVGQGGDDYGYTF. This sequence joins TRBV13 and TRBJ1-2, with 9 bases aligning to TRBD1. CDR3 length: 17 amino acids. Germline V gene data show CDR1 as PRHDT and CDR2 as FYEKMQ (reference sequence). V trimming: 1 base; J trimming: 3 bases; junction bases outside the gene matches: 9.

CDR3 loop: CAWNMGRSINTEAFF. As DNA, the CDR3 is TGTGCCTGGAATATGGGACGGTCGATTAACACTGAAGCTTTCTTT. The rearrangement links TRBV30 to TRBJ1-1, with a possible D match to TRBD1 (5 bases). This CDR3 comprises 15 residues. CDR1 is GTSNPN, CDR2 SVGIG, per germline (reference sequence). V lost 4 bases and J lost 2, with 17 bases in between. Looking up the rest from reference TRBV30 and TRBJ1-1 gives the full variable domain: SQTIHQWPATLVQPVGSPLSLECTVEGTSNPNLYWYRQAAGRGLQLLFYSVGIGQISSEVPQNLSASRPQDRQFILSSKKLLLSDSGFYLCAWNMGRSINTEAFFGQGTRLTVV.

This sequence joins TRBV7-8 and TRBJ1-5; possibly TRBD1 for D (5 bases). Per germline, CDR1 SGHVS and CDR2 FQNEAQ. V lost 3 bases, J lost 2 bases, and 14 bases lay in between. CDR3 length equals 16 residues. The CDR3 DNA reads TGTGCCAGCAGCTTGTGGGACTACGACGGCAATCAGCCCCAGCATTTT. As protein: CASSLWDYDGNQPQHF.

V usage is TRBV29-1 and J usage is TRBJ1-1; D uncertain. This CDR3 is 16 amino acids long. V was cut by 2 bases and J by 1 base, with 17 bases left in between. The V gene's germline CDR1 is SQVTM and CDR2 ANQGSEA. The CDR3 coding sequence is TGCAGCGTTGAACGTTTGGGAGTAAATAAGAACACTGAAGCTTTCTTT. Translated, it gives CSVERLGVNKNTEAFF.

J is TRBJ2-7 and V is TRBV7-2, with 8 bases matching TRBD2. The length of the CDR3 is 14 residues. The junction had 7 bases not matched to a gene; V was cut back by 3 bases and J by 6 bases. Germline V gene data show CDR1 as SGHTA and CDR2 as FQGNSA. In nucleotides, the CDR3 is TGTGCCAGCAGCTTTAGCGGGGAGACTTTCGAGCAGTACTTC. This codes for CASSFSGETFEQYF.

The genes are TRBV20-1 and TRBJ2-5; 10 nucleotides align to TRBD2. Germline lookup yields CDR1 DFQATT and CDR2 SNEGSKA (reference sequence). This CDR3 is built from 14 residues. The trim removed 7 bases at V and 4 bases at J, leaving 9 bases unmatched. CDR3 sequence (DNA): TGCAGTGGGACTAGCGGCGCTCCCTCAGAGACCCAGTACTTC. Protein: CSGTSGAPSETQYF.

This rearrangement joins TRBV2 to TRBJ1-4, with 7 bases matching TRBD1. Germline loops: CDR1 SNHLY, CDR2 FYNNEI. J was trimmed by 4 bases and V by 5 bases; bases with no gene match: 7. This CDR3 is built from 15 residues. The CDR3 region has the DNA TGTGCCAGCAGTCCGGGACAGCGATATAATGAAAAACTGTTTTTT. Its protein is CASSPGQRYNEKLFF.

This clonotype appeared a few times. CDR3 DNA sequence: TGTGCCAGCAGCCGCTCAAATAACAGGGGTGGCTACGAGCAGTACTTC. This codes for CASSRSNNRGGYEQYF. The V gene is TRBV3-1, the J gene TRBJ2-7, with TRBD1 matching over 7 bases. Trimming took 4 bases from V and 3 from J; bases not matched to a gene: 12. Per the germline V gene, CDR1 is LGHDT and CDR2 is YNNKEL (reference sequence). This CDR3 has 16 amino acids.

A few counts support this clonotype. The rearrangement joins TRBV9 to TRBJ2-1; 7 bases fit TRBD1. The germline V gene encodes CDR1 SGDLS and CDR2 YYNGEE. V gave up 3 bases and J gave up 9 bases; unmatched junction bases: 6. This CDR3 is 13 amino acids long. CDR3 DNA: TGTGCCAGCAGCGCGGGACAGTTGACTGAGCAGTTCTTC. Amino acid sequence: CASSAGQLTEQFF.

This chain joins TRBV6-2 or TRBV6-3 and TRBJ2-6; D is undetermined. The germline V and J ends were trimmed by 6 bases and 5 bases, with 14 bases remaining between them. There are 15 residues in the CDR3. Germline V gives CDR1 MNHEY, CDR2 SVGEGT. The CDR3 region is CASSTPDLRANVLTF. The CDR3 nucleotides are TGTGCCAGCAGCACCCCCGATTTGAGGGCCAACGTCCTGACTTTC.

The chain links TRBV7-2 to TRBJ2-1, with 8 positions matching TRBD2. CDR1 is SGHTA, CDR2 FQGNSA, per germline. CDR3 length: 15 amino acids. After removal of 5 bases from V and 6 bases from J, the junction contained 9 bases not matched to a gene. The CDR3 reads CASSPDGLAPNEQFF. The CDR3 DNA sequence: TGTGCCAGCAGCCCAGACGGACTAGCCCCCAATGAGCAGTTCTTC. The full variable domain, completed using reference TRBV7-2 and TRBJ2-1, is GAGVSQSPSNKVTEKGKDVELRCDPISGHTALYWYRQSLGQGLEFLIYFQGNSAPDKSGLPSDRFSAERTGGSVSTLTIQRTQQEDSAVYLCASSPDGLAPNEQFFGPGTRLTVL.

The genes are TRBV20-1 and TRBJ2-3, with D possibly matching TRBD1 (5 bases). Trimming removed 0 bases at V and 2 bases at J, with 12 bases between. The CDR3 spans 15 residues. Germline CDR1 is DFQATT and CDR2 is SNEGSKA (reference sequence). The CDR3 sequence: CSARDQARDTDTQYF. The CDR3, as DNA: TGCAGTGCTAGAGATCAGGCCAGGGACACAGATACGCAGTATTTT.

This rearrangement joins TRBV4-3 to TRBJ1-2; unclear D gene. Trimming shortened V by 1 base and J by 4 bases, and 10 bases separated the two germline ends. Per germline, CDR1 LGHNA and CDR2 YSLEER. The CDR3 sequence is 14 residues long. DNA of the CDR3: TGCGCCAGCAGCCAAGGCCTAGGGCCCTATGGCTACACCTTC. As protein: CASSQGLGPYGYTF.

This clonotype appeared a few times. J is TRBJ1-4 and V is TRBV29-1; 7 bases agree with TRBD1. The CDR3 is 14 residues long. The junction had 11 bases not matched to a gene; V was cut back by 6 bases and J by 7 bases. Looked up from germline, CDR1 is SQVTM and CDR2 is ANQGSEA. In DNA form, the CDR3 reads TGCAGCGTGGCCGGGACAGAATGGGGTGAAAAACTGTTTTTT. Protein sequence: CSVAGTEWGEKLFF.

J is TRBJ2-5 and V is TRBV6-2 or TRBV6-3, with a possible D match to TRBD2 (5 bases). This CDR3 comprises 14 residues. CDR1 is MNHEY and CDR2 is SVGEGT in the germline V gene. Trimming shortened V by 4 bases and J by 11 bases, and 20 bases separated the two germline ends. The CDR3 coding sequence is TGTGCCAGCAGTTTAGGACTTGTTCTGGGTGAGCAGTACTTC. It is translated as CASSLGLVLGEQYF.

The chain couples TRBV5-1 to TRBJ2-5; D tentatively reads TRBD1 or TRBD2 (5 bases each). The J call may be faulty, since TRBJ2-7 better matches the DNA end. The CDR3 length is 15 residues. The germline V gene encodes CDR1 SGHRS and CDR2 YFSETQ. The CDR3 nucleotides are TGCGCCAGCCGTTCGTCCGGGGCAGGCACCTACGAGCAGTACTTC. It translates to CASRSSGAGTYEQYF.

This rearrangement joins TRBV2 to TRBJ1-2, with 7 bases aligning to TRBD1. Germline V lookup: CDR1 SNHLY, CDR2 FYNNEI. Trimming at V came to 3 bases and at J to 1 base, leaving 5 bases not matched to a gene. This CDR3 region has 15 residues. The CDR3 loop is CASSDHRDSNYGYTF. In DNA, the CDR3 is TGTGCCAGCAGTGATCACCGGGACAGTAACTATGGCTACACCTTC.

This chain uses TRBV7-2 with TRBJ2-5; D remains ambiguous. V lost 5 bases, J lost 5 bases, and 15 bases lay in between. This CDR3 comprises 14 residues. Germline loops: CDR1 SGHTA, CDR2 FQGNSA. CDR3 coding DNA: TGTGCCAGCAGCGGCCAGGCGGTGATGGAGACCCAGTACTTC. This translates into CASSGQAVMETQYF.

This chain uses TRBV28 with TRBJ2-7; 7 bases are a match to TRBD1. CDR1 and CDR2 from the germline V gene are MDHEN and SYDVKM. J gave up 1 base and V 4 bases, and 7 bases lay outside the gene matches. The CDR3 runs 15 residues. In DNA form, the CDR3 reads TGTGCCAGCAGTTCGGGACAGCTGGGGTCCTACGAGCAGTACTTC. It specifies CASSSGQLGSYEQYF.

V and J are TRBV10-3 and TRBJ1-5; D unresolved. With 10 bases removed from V and 4 bases from J, the gap between germline ends came to 14 bases. This CDR3 contains 13 residues. Germline V CDR1 and CDR2: ENHRY, SYGVKD. Written as DNA, the CDR3 is TGTGCCACCTTAGGGAACAGAAATCAGCCCCAGCATTTT. Protein: CATLGNRNQPQHF.

This clonotype was detected ten times or more. The rearrangement links TRBV11-2 to TRBJ2-3; D is tentatively TRBD1 or TRBD2 (5 bases each). Germline V gives CDR1 SGHAT, CDR2 FQNNGV. The CDR3 is 16 amino acids. V was trimmed by 5 bases and J by 0 bases, leaving 15 bases between them. The CDR3 nucleotides are TGTGCCAGCAGCCCAGGGCGGGTTCCTAGCACAGATACGCAGTATTTT. It encodes CASSPGRVPSTDTQYF.

This clonotype was detected only a few times. The rearrangement joins TRBV4-3 to TRBJ2-1; TRBD2 might be the D (5 bases). Germline V gene data show CDR1 as LGHNA and CDR2 as YSLEER. Trimming removed 4 bases from V and 6 bases from J, with 13 bases in between. CDR3 length: 14 residues. The CDR3 sequence: CASSRTSAGNEQFF. The CDR3 DNA is TGCGCCAGCAGCCGAACTAGTGCGGGCAATGAGCAGTTCTTC.

The V gene is TRBV5-1, the J gene TRBJ2-2; D is perhaps TRBD2 (6 bases). The germline V gene has CDR1 SGHRS and CDR2 YFSETQ. This CDR3 has 17 residues. Trimming took off 2 bases at V and 0 bases at J, with 14 bases between the two ends. The CDR3 region has the DNA TGCGCCAGCAGCTTTGGGACTGACATAACGAACACCGGGGAGCTGTTTTTT. Translated, it gives CASSFGTDITNTGELFF.

This clonotype has more than one count but fewer than ten. The rearrangement joins TRBV29-1 to TRBJ2-5; the D is unclear. Trimming left V 0 bases short and J 1 base short, with 6 bases between. Germline-derived CDR1 and CDR2 are SQVTM and ANQGSEA. This CDR3 is 13 amino acids long. The chain's CDR3 is CSVEESPQETQYF. CDR3 nucleotide sequence: TGCAGCGTTGAAGAATCCCCCCAAGAGACCCAGTACTTC.

CDR3 in amino acids: CASSHSTGGEQYF. CDR3 nucleotide sequence: TGCGCCAGCAGCCATTCGACAGGGGGCGAGCAGTACTTC. The chain couples TRBV4-3 to TRBJ2-7; TRBD1 matches at 9 bases. Germline V lookup: CDR1 LGHNA, CDR2 YSLEER. CDR3 size: 13 residues. Unmatched junction bases numbered 3, after V lost 3 bases and J lost 6 bases.